This TCR beta chain was sequenced in a study of response to subunit inactivated influenza vaccine. TCRdb used MiXCR to reprocess the RT-PCR reads, holding one entry per CDR3 protein. The profile shows a few hundred thousand distinct CDR3 sequences, 9.5% to 12% of them singletons. The V gene end was trimmed by 2 bases and the J gene end by 6 bases; junction bases not matched to a gene: 3. The CDR3 has 14 residues. Germline values: CDR1 DFQATT, CDR2 SNEGSKA (reference sequence). This clonotype was seen only a few times. This clonotype originated in a middle-aged man who received an inactivated influenza vaccine. The J gene is TRBJ2-1, the V gene TRBV20-1; TRBD2 aligns across 11 bases. The source was PBMCs from blood, collected more than 35 days after vaccination. The CDR3: CSARNLAGGNEQFF. The CDR3 DNA reads TGCAGTGCTAGAAATCTAGCGGGAGGCAATGAGCAGTTCTTC.